This TCR beta chain was retrieved from a study of a mutant IDH1 vaccine in newly diagnosed glioma. Across the study: Therapy received beforehand was radiotherapy, temozolomide, or both, with most patients given both.

Time point indicated: week 11, during vaccination. Doses consisted of 300 ug of mutant IDH1 20-mer peptide each, paired with topical imiquimod. This CDR3 is built from 12 residues. The germline V gene has CDR1 LNHDA and CDR2 SQIVND (reference sequence). V gave up 2 bases and J gave up 6 bases, with 7 bases separating them. Method: immunoSEQ multiplex PCR; TCRdb's copy keeps in-frame clones and lacks some. The profile shows around 33,000 clones, around 90% of them singletons. In the case of this clone: The target antigen is unknown.

This TCR came from a man between 18 and 29 years old with glioma. The chain carries TRBV19 and TRBJ1-1; a possible D gene is TRBD1 (5 bases). Sequencing was performed on PBMCs, taken from a glioma patient whose treatment included an IDH1 peptide vaccine. The CDR3 is CASSIWGAEAFF. CDR3 DNA sequence: TGTGCCAGTAGTATATGGGGGGCTGAAGCTTTCTTT.